The 9 T cell receptor beta chains in this list originate from one sample, sequenced in a study of blood T cell repertoires in COVID-19 (dated by TCRdb to about 2020). The library came from the immunoSEQ multiplex PCR assay. Drawn from immuneACCESS, this table holds only the in-frame rearrangements with V and J called that TCRdb kept. Clones are partly lost; checked studies trace under half to an unresolved V gene and leave the rest unexplained. Across this sample there are 190,000 or so clones, with around four fifths seen only once. The ten largest clonotypes hold roughly 2.9% of the sample. Sequencing was done on a sample of peripheral blood. The receptors here all came from a man aged 50 to 60 with active or convalescent COVID-19.

The rearrangement joins TRBV15 to TRBJ2-1, with 16 bases aligning to TRBD2. The germline V gene has CDR1 LNHNV and CDR2 YYDKDF (reference sequence). The V segment lost 1 base and the J segment 7 bases; nucleotides outside the gene matches: 13. The CDR3 spans 20 residues. The DNA of the CDR3 is TGTGCCACCAGCAGAGTGGGGGGCGCGGGACTAGCGGGAGGGCCAAATGAGCAGTTCTTC. Its translation is CATSRVGGAGLAGGPNEQFF. The full variable domain, in which reference TRBV15 and TRBJ2-1 provide the parts outside the CDR3, is DAMVIQNPRYQVTQFGKPVTLSCSQTLNHNVMYWYQQKSSQAPKLLFHYYDKDFNNEADTPDNFQSRRPNTSFCFLDIRSPGLGDTAMYLCATSRVGGAGLAGGPNEQFFGPGTRLTVL.

This chain uses TRBV6-4 with TRBJ1-5, with D maybe TRBD1 (6 bases). The CDR3 loop spans 18 amino acids. Trimming removed 4 bases at V and 0 bases at J, with 19 bases between. CDR1 and CDR2 from the germline V gene are MRHNA and SNTAGT. The CDR3 nucleotides read TGTGCCAGCAGTGTTCGGGACACCCTGAAGCATAGCAATCAGCCCCAGCATTTT. It is translated as CASSVRDTLKHSNQPQHF.

J is TRBJ1-2 and V is TRBV19, with D perhaps matching TRBD1 (5 bases). The CDR3 runs to 15 residues. Germline V gene data show CDR1 as LNHDA and CDR2 as SQIVND (reference sequence). V was cut by 6 bases and J by 5 bases, with 19 bases left in between. The CDR3 DNA reads as TGTGCCAGTAGAGGCGACAGACCTTACGGATATGGCTACACCTTC. It translates to CASRGDRPYGYGYTF.

The V and J genes are TRBV7-9 and TRBJ2-7, with 9 bases lining up with TRBD1. Germline V gene data show CDR1 as SEHNR and CDR2 as FQNEAQ (reference sequence). The ends lost 5 bases at V and 2 bases at J; junction bases unmatched: 13. The CDR3 extends over 17 amino acids. In nucleotides, the CDR3 is TGTGCCAGCAGCGCCGACCTCGGGACAGGGAAAACCTACGAGCAGTACTTC. Translated, it gives CASSADLGTGKTYEQYF. Full variable domain (remainder filled in from reference TRBV7-9 and TRBJ2-7): DTGVSQNPRHKITKRGQNVTFRCDPISEHNRLYWYRQTLGQGPEFLTYFQNEAQLEKSRLLSDRFSAERPKGSFSTLEIQRTEQGDSAMYLCASSADLGTGKTYEQYFGPGTRLTVT.

This clone was detected only once. The chain couples TRBV7-9 to TRBJ1-2; D is unclear. V lost 1 base, J lost 4 bases, and 13 bases lay in between. Germline V lookup: CDR1 SEHNR, CDR2 FQNEAQ (reference sequence). The CDR3 has 15 amino acids. CDR3 residues: CASSLGPGQAYGYTF. The CDR3 nucleotides are TGTGCCAGCAGCTTAGGGCCAGGTCAGGCCTATGGCTACACCTTC. Full variable domain (remainder filled in from reference TRBV7-9 and TRBJ1-2): DTGVSQNPRHKITKRGQNVTFRCDPISEHNRLYWYRQTLGQGPEFLTYFQNEAQLEKSRLLSDRFSAERPKGSFSTLEIQRTEQGDSAMYLCASSLGPGQAYGYTFGSGTRLTVV.

The V and J genes are TRBV5-6 and TRBJ1-2; 7 nucleotides agree with TRBD1. From germline, CDR1 is SGHDT and CDR2 YYEEEE. The CDR3 consists of 13 residues. V lost 6 bases and J lost 4; bases outside the gene matches: 6. CDR3 in DNA: TGTGCCAGCACCCGACAGGGCACCTATGGCTACACCTTC. Protein sequence: CASTRQGTYGYTF.

The chain carries TRBV5-6 and TRBJ1-6; TRBD1 is a possible D gene (6 bases). V was shortened by 4 bases and J by 4 bases, with 9 bases between the two germline ends. The germline CDR1 and CDR2 sequences are SGHDT and YYEEEE. The CDR3 totals 14 residues. The CDR3 DNA sequence: TGTGCCAGCAGCCCGACAGGATATAATTCACCCCTCCACTTT. Translating gives CASSPTGYNSPLHF.

This clone was observed a single time. The CDR3 protein is CASSSGLEQGEQFF. In DNA, the CDR3 is TGTGCCAGTAGTTCAGGACTAGAGCAGGGTGAGCAGTTCTTC. This chain uses TRBV19 with TRBJ2-1; 7 bases are shared with TRBD2. CDR3 size: 14 residues. With 5 bases clipped from V and 9 bases from J, the junction kept 10 bases outside the gene matches. The germline gives CDR1 LNHDA, CDR2 SQIVND (reference sequence).

The chain combines TRBV27 with TRBJ2-1; a weak D match, TRBD1 (6 bases). CDR1 MNHEY and CDR2 SMNVEV come from the germline V gene (reference sequence). The V and J ends lost 6 bases and 7 bases respectively, with 13 bases between them. The CDR3 runs to 13 residues. CDR3 loop: CASRLLRGNEQFF. CDR3 nucleotides: TGTGCCAGCAGGCTATTGAGGGGGAATGAGCAGTTCTTC.